These 27 T cell receptor beta chains were sequenced from one sample in a study of identical twins (TCRdb year 2016). Receptors were amplified or captured by 5' RACE. Sequenced using an Illumina HiSeq 2000. TCRdb took the public reads, trimmed them with fastp at Q25, ran MiXCR for clone calling and kept in-frame beta chains. Each entry merges the rows of one CDR3 protein and shows their most common DNA and genes. Within this sample are about 460,000 distinct CDR3 sequences, with approximately 15% of them counted one time only. In total, the top ten clones hold roughly 0.56% of the sample. These data were also filed under a second study, of yellow fever vaccine responses in identical twins.

The sample consisted of CD4+ T cells sorted from blood. These receptors came from a woman younger than 30 in good health.

The table lists this clonotype with a few counts. This rearrangement joins TRBV20-1 to TRBJ2-3; perhaps TRBD1 as D (5 bases). Trimming removed 4 bases at V and 8 bases at J, with 22 bases between. Germline-derived CDR1 and CDR2 are DFQATT and SNEGSKA (reference sequence). The CDR3 has 15 amino acids. CDR3 coding DNA: TGCAGTGCTACGACGTCAGGGCTATCGTGGGGTACGCAGTATTTT. Its protein is CSATTSGLSWGTQYF.

There are a few counts of this clonotype. V is TRBV12-3 or TRBV12-4 and J is TRBJ1-6; 10 nucleotides align to TRBD1. Losses at the gene ends were 7 bases for V and 7 bases for J; bases not matched to a gene: 7. The CDR3 totals 15 residues. CDR3: CASIATGGANSPLHF. The DNA of the CDR3 is TGTGCCAGCATCGCGACAGGGGGCGCGAATTCACCCCTCCACTTT.

This clonotype was counted between two and nine times. V gene TRBV15 combines with J gene TRBJ2-5, with 7 bases matching TRBD1. Germline V gene lookup returns CDR1 LNHNV and CDR2 YYDKDF (reference sequence). V lost 5 bases, J lost 3 bases, and 9 bases stayed unmatched. The CDR3 totals 15 residues. For the CDR3, the DNA is TGTGCCACCAGCGAAATGACCGGGACAGAAGAGACCCAGTACTTC. Encoded protein: CATSEMTGTEETQYF.

The chain joins TRBV6-5 to TRBJ2-3; the match to TRBD2 covers 16 bases. Losses at the gene ends were 2 bases for V and 1 base for J; bases not matched to a gene: 6. The CDR3 totals 19 residues. CDR1 is MNHEY and CDR2 is SVGAGI in the germline V gene. CDR3 DNA sequence: TGTGCCAGCAGTTACCAGGGACTAGCGGGGGGGTCGGGCACAGATACGCAGTATTTT. This gives the protein CASSYQGLAGGSGTDTQYF.

In this sample, this clonotype turned up many times. The chain has TRBV12-3 or TRBV12-4 and TRBJ1-5; D is ambiguous. The CDR3 contains 12 residues. V dropped 3 bases and J dropped 3 bases, with 3 bases sitting between them. The CDR3 DNA reads as TGTGCCAGCAGTTTTCTCAATCAGCCCCAGCATTTT. It encodes CASSFLNQPQHF.

V usage is TRBV3-1 and J usage is TRBJ2-7; TRBD2 is a possible D gene (6 bases). V was cut by 3 bases and J by 2 bases, with 17 bases left in between. This CDR3 spans 16 amino acids. Germline CDR1 is LGHDT and CDR2 is YNNKEL (reference sequence). The CDR3 DNA follows: TGTGCCAGCAGCCAGACCCTGGCGGGACGCACCTACGAGCAGTACTTC. Residues: CASSQTLAGRTYEQYF.

The chain uses TRBV28 and TRBJ1-1; TRBD1 might be the D (6 bases). This CDR3 has 13 amino acids. The V end was cut by 4 bases, the J end by 2 bases, with 8 bases between. CDR1 and CDR2 (germline): MDHEN, SYDVKM. CDR3: CASSWGANTEAFF. In DNA form, the CDR3 reads TGTGCCAGCAGTTGGGGGGCCAACACTGAAGCTTTCTTT.

The V call is TRBV7-2, the J call TRBJ2-2; D is unresolved. The CDR3 contains 14 residues. Germline CDR1 and CDR2: SGHTA and FQGNSA. Trimming removed 5 bases at V and 4 bases at J, with 11 bases between. The DNA for the CDR3 is TGTGCCAGCAGCCCTCCTTCCGTCACCGGGGAGCTGTTTTTT. It is translated as CASSPPSVTGELFF.

This clonotype was observed a handful of times. The rearrangement uses TRBV20-1 and TRBJ2-7; D is unresolved. V gave up 7 bases and J gave up 2 bases, with 18 bases separating them. Germline CDR1 and CDR2: DFQATT and SNEGSKA (reference sequence). This CDR3 has 14 amino acids. This CDR3 reads CSGILVVPPYEQYF. The CDR3 nucleotides are TGCAGTGGCATTCTAGTAGTTCCTCCCTACGAGCAGTACTTC.

This clonotype has ten or more counts. The genes are TRBV29-1 and TRBJ1-1, with D possibly TRBD1 on 5 matching bases. Germline CDR1 SQVTM, CDR2 ANQGSEA. There are 14 residues in the CDR3. The V gene lost 2 bases and the J gene lost 4 bases, with 14 bases spanning the gap. CDR3 in amino acids: CSVERRGEVTEAFF. CDR3 DNA: TGCAGCGTTGAACGGAGGGGTGAGGTCACTGAAGCTTTCTTT.

This clonotype was seen a single time. The rearrangement uses TRBV2 and TRBJ1-4; the D gene is possibly TRBD1 (5 bases). The germline CDR1 and CDR2 sequences are SNHLY and FYNNEI. This CDR3 has 12 amino acids. V dropped 6 bases and J dropped 7 bases, with 9 bases sitting between them. This CDR3 reads CASSGTAEKLFF. For the CDR3, the DNA is TGTGCCAGCAGCGGGACGGCTGAAAAACTGTTTTTT.

This clonotype appeared a few times. This chain connects TRBV14 to TRBJ1-1; no reliable D call. V was pared by 4 bases and J by 7 bases, with 10 bases between. The CDR3 totals 12 residues. Germline V lookup: CDR1 SGHDN, CDR2 FVKESK. The CDR3 bases are TGTGCCAGCAGCCCGAGCGGCAGTGAAGCTTTCTTT. Its translation: CASSPSGSEAFF.

The sample holds many counts of this clonotype. The chain combines TRBV9 with TRBJ2-3; the match to TRBD1 covers 8 bases. CDR3 length: 15 amino acids. Germline trimming cut 0 bases from V and 4 bases from J; bases unmatched to any gene: 4. CDR1 and CDR2 (germline): SGDLS, YYNGEE. CDR3 nucleotides: TGTGCCAGCAGCGTAGGCAGGGGGCAAGCAGATACGCAGTATTTT. It specifies CASSVGRGQADTQYF.

This clonotype came up once. This sequence joins TRBV5-1 and TRBJ2-3, with 11 bases lining up with TRBD1. V shed 4 bases, J shed 7 bases, and the junction held 5 bases outside the gene matches. Looked up from germline, CDR1 is SGHRS and CDR2 is YFSETQ. The CDR3 covers 14 residues. The CDR3 DNA is TGCGCCAGCAGCGGAGGGACAGGGGGACATACGCAGTATTTT. This gives the protein CASSGGTGGHTQYF.

V usage is TRBV21-1 and J usage is TRBJ2-7; the table's D call, TRBD1, has no DNA check behind it. TRBV21-1 is flagged as a pseudogene. The CDR3 covers 16 residues. As DNA, the CDR3 is TGTGCCAGCACCAAAGCCCACAGGGGCTCAACCTACGAGCAGTACTTC. Translated, it gives CASTKAHRGSTYEQYF.

This clonotype has a handful of counts. J is TRBJ2-1 and V is TRBV6-2 or TRBV6-3; 13 positions agree with TRBD2. The CDR3 has 17 residues. Losses at the gene ends were 10 bases for V and 1 base for J; bases not matched to a gene: 10. Germline V gives CDR1 MNHEY, CDR2 SVGEGT. The CDR3 DNA follows: TGTGCCACCAAGAGGACTAGCGGGAGTCTGTCCTACAATGAGCAGTTCTTC. Translation: CATKRTSGSLSYNEQFF.

This clonotype was found a few times. The V call is TRBV6-2 or TRBV6-3, the J call TRBJ2-1; no firm D call. The germline V gene encodes CDR1 MNHEY and CDR2 SVGEGT. Trimming removed 1 base at V and 10 bases at J, with 14 bases between. The CDR3 totals 14 residues. CDR3 region: CASSYFREAREQFF. The CDR3 DNA reads TGTGCCAGCAGTTACTTTCGCGAAGCACGGGAGCAGTTCTTC.

The rearrangement uses TRBV9 and TRBJ2-2; D is undetermined. V lost 3 bases, J lost 3 bases, and 9 bases lay in between. This CDR3 is built from 14 residues. The germline V gene has CDR1 SGDLS and CDR2 YYNGEE. The CDR3 sequence: CASSGRRYTGELFF. The CDR3 coding sequence is TGTGCCAGCAGCGGACGACGTTACACCGGGGAGCTGTTTTTT.

The chain uses TRBV6-5 and TRBJ2-2; 7 bases line up with TRBD2. Germline CDR1 MNHEY, CDR2 SVGAGI. The V and J ends lost 1 base and 6 bases, in that order; junction bases with no gene match: 2. The CDR3 extends over 14 amino acids. Written as DNA, the CDR3 is TGTGCCAGCAGTTACTTTAGCGGGTCCGGGGAGCTGTTTTTT. Protein product: CASSYFSGSGELFF.

This clonotype showed up many times. V gene TRBV4-2 combines with J gene TRBJ2-1; unclear D gene. The CDR3 runs 14 residues. V lost 1 base, J lost 7 bases, and 11 bases lay in between. Germline CDR1 LGHNA, CDR2 YNFKEQ. The CDR3 reads CASSQVPQRNEQFF. The DNA for the CDR3 is TGTGCCAGCAGCCAAGTGCCCCAAAGGAATGAGCAGTTCTTC.

This clonotype was seen a few times. This chain connects TRBV7-9 to TRBJ2-1; 9 bases line up with TRBD2. Trimming removed 2 bases from V and 4 bases from J; junction bases left unmatched: 6. The germline V gene encodes CDR1 SEHNR and CDR2 FQNEAQ (reference sequence). There are 16 residues in the CDR3. CDR3 nucleotides: TGTGCCAGCAGCTTACTAGCGGGGACCCTTTACAATGAGCAGTTCTTC. Residues: CASSLLAGTLYNEQFF.

The gene calls are TRBV10-2 and TRBJ2-3; 9 bases line up with TRBD2. V lost 4 bases to trimming and J lost 4 bases; unmatched junction nucleotides: 3. CDR1 WSHSY and CDR2 SAAADI come from the germline V gene. The CDR3 covers 14 residues. This chain's CDR3 is CASSVAGEADTQYF. DNA for the CDR3: TGCGCCAGCAGTGTAGCGGGGGAGGCAGATACGCAGTATTTT.

The chain combines TRBV25-1 with TRBJ2-7; 9 nucleotides match TRBD2. The CDR3 covers 18 residues. CDR1 is MGHDK, CDR2 SYGVNS, per germline. Germline trimming cut 3 bases from V and 3 bases from J; bases unmatched to any gene: 15. Written as DNA, the CDR3 is TGTGCCAGCAGTGAGCGATCCGATAGCGGGAGCCGCGTCTACGAGCAGTACTTC. It specifies CASSERSDSGSRVYEQYF.

The chain employs TRBV29-1 and TRBJ2-1, with TRBD2 matching 7 bases. Germline loops: CDR1 SQVTM, CDR2 ANQGSEA. The CDR3 spans 15 residues. The ends lost 5 bases at V and 6 bases at J; junction bases unmatched: 13. CDR3 amino acids: CSVSTPRGRANEQFF. The DNA of the CDR3 is TGCAGCGTTTCCACCCCCCGCGGGAGAGCCAATGAGCAGTTCTTC.

This clonotype was observed many times. The chain employs TRBV12-3 or TRBV12-4 and TRBJ2-1, with 8 bases matching TRBD2. The junction had 9 bases not matched to a gene; V was cut back by 4 bases and J by 7 bases. This CDR3 has 15 amino acids. The CDR3 nucleotides are TGTGCCAGCAGTTATCGGGGGGGCCCTAGAAATGAGCAGTTCTTC. Residues: CASSYRGGPRNEQFF.

V gene TRBV27 combines with J gene TRBJ2-1, with 10 bases lining up with TRBD2. Trimming took 8 bases from V and 2 from J; bases not matched to a gene: 6. CDR1 MNHEY and CDR2 SMNVEV come from the germline V gene (reference sequence). This CDR3 region has 15 residues. CDR3 nucleotide sequence: TGTGCCAGCCAGCGGGAGGGCCTCACCTACAATGAGCAGTTCTTC. Translated, it gives CASQREGLTYNEQFF.

This clonotype was recorded a few times. The chain uses TRBV5-1 and TRBJ2-3, with 8 bases matching TRBD2. This CDR3 spans 14 amino acids. In germline, CDR1 is SGHRS, CDR2 YFSETQ. The ends lost 4 bases at V and 2 bases at J; junction bases unmatched: 3. CDR3 protein: CASSAGLDTDTQYF. In nucleotides, the CDR3 is TGCGCCAGCAGCGCGGGACTAGACACAGATACGCAGTATTTT.